The 13 T cell receptor beta chains below come from one sample, sequenced in a study of blood T cell repertoires in COVID-19. Only in-frame clones appear in the TCRdb table, and some are missing; sequencing was by immunoSEQ multiplex PCR. This table holds over 65,000 clones, 80% to 90% found once. Input material: peripheral blood. The receptors derive from a man aged 45-60 years with active COVID-19.

This sequence joins TRBV10-3 and TRBJ1-6; TRBD1 agrees at 8 bases. Germline loops: CDR1 ENHRY, CDR2 SYGVKD. The CDR3 length is 13 residues. V lost 7 bases to trimming and J lost 8 bases; unmatched junction nucleotides: 4. The CDR3 sequence is CAITQDRDSPLHF. CDR3 DNA sequence: TGTGCCATCACCCAGGACAGGGATTCACCCCTCCACTTT.

This rearrangement joins TRBV19 to TRBJ1-3, with TRBD1 as a possible D gene (6 bases). Trimming shortened V by 7 bases and J by 0 bases, and 13 bases separated the two germline ends. The germline V gene encodes CDR1 LNHDA and CDR2 SQIVND (reference sequence). The CDR3 has 15 residues. The chain's CDR3 is CASTRTASSGNTIYF. DNA for the CDR3: TGTGCCAGTACCAGGACAGCCTCCTCTGGAAACACCATATATTTT.

The chain carries TRBV28 and TRBJ1-2, with D possibly being TRBD1 (5 bases). V was pared by 5 bases and J by 3 bases, with 16 bases between. Germline lookup yields CDR1 MDHEN and CDR2 SYDVKM. This CDR3 region has 15 residues. The CDR3 DNA follows: TGTGCCAGCAGTCCACGGGGGGGGAAGGACTATGGCTACACCTTC. Translating gives CASSPRGGKDYGYTF.

J is TRBJ2-7 and V is TRBV5-6, with 10 positions matching TRBD2. The CDR3 contains 14 residues. Germline CDR1 and CDR2: SGHDT and YYEEEE. The V and J ends lost 3 bases and 2 bases, in that order; junction bases with no gene match: 2. The DNA of the CDR3 is TGTGCCAGCAGCTCTAGCGGGGGCCCCTACGAGCAGTACTTC. It specifies CASSSSGGPYEQYF.

The chain couples TRBV19 to TRBJ1-3; D may be TRBD1 (6 bases). V gave up 7 bases and J gave up 4 bases, with 14 bases separating them. This CDR3 has 14 residues. The germline V gene encodes CDR1 LNHDA and CDR2 SQIVND (reference sequence). The CDR3, as DNA: TGTGCCAGTATCCTGGACAGTCGAGGAAACACCATATATTTT. Protein sequence: CASILDSRGNTIYF.

V usage is TRBV4-2 and J usage is TRBJ2-3, with TRBD2 identical over 7 bases. The CDR3 consists of 15 residues. V gave up 2 bases and J gave up 2 bases; unmatched junction bases: 4. Germline V gene sequence: CDR1 LGHNA, CDR2 YNFKEQ. CDR3 DNA: TGTGCCAGCAGCCAAAGGACTAGGGACACAGATACGCAGTATTTT. It is translated as CASSQRTRDTDTQYF.

The chain links TRBV7-2 to TRBJ2-2; 9 positions agree with TRBD2. The ends lost 2 bases at V and 6 bases at J; junction bases unmatched: 7. Germline V gene data show CDR1 as SGHTA and CDR2 as FQGNSA. The CDR3 covers 16 residues. CDR3 residues: CASSLTASGVSGELFF. DNA of the CDR3: TGTGCCAGCAGCTTAACGGCTAGCGGGGTGTCCGGGGAGCTGTTTTTT.

This chain joins TRBV12-3 or TRBV12-4 and TRBJ2-2, with a tentative D call TRBD1 (6 bases). The CDR3 runs to 13 residues. V gave up 6 bases and J gave up 6 bases, with 11 bases separating them. CDR3 in amino acids: CASSKGGSGELFF. In DNA form, the CDR3 reads TGTGCCAGCAGCAAAGGGGGTTCCGGGGAGCTGTTTTTT.

The V call is TRBV4-1, the J call TRBJ1-5, with D perhaps TRBD1 (5 bases). The V gene's germline CDR1 is MGHRA and CDR2 YSYEKL. The length of the CDR3 is 16 residues. The V gene lost 0 bases and the J gene lost 7 bases, with 16 bases spanning the gap. CDR3 protein: CASSQEEQGLWQPQHF. CDR3 nucleotide sequence: TGCGCCAGCAGCCAAGAGGAGCAGGGTCTATGGCAGCCCCAGCATTTT.

V gene TRBV5-1 combines with J gene TRBJ2-5, with D perhaps TRBD1 (5 bases). The CDR3 runs to 14 residues. Per the germline V gene, CDR1 is SGHRS and CDR2 is YFSETQ. V was cut by 0 bases and J by 0 bases, with 6 bases left in between. The CDR3 nucleotides read TGCGCCAGCAGCTTGGGGACACACCAAGAGACCCAGTACTTC. Amino acids: CASSLGTHQETQYF.

This clone was detected once. One end of the junction does not line up with germline, which may come from a read error. This chain uses TRBV2 with TRBJ1-4; perhaps TRBD1 as D (5 bases). Germline V lookup: CDR1 SNHLY, CDR2 FYNNEI. The CDR3 extends over 14 amino acids. Here the CDR3 DNA reads TGTGCCAGCAGAGAAGGGGCCACTAATGAAAAACTGTTTTTT. This gives the protein CASREGATNEKLFF.

This clone was recorded only once. The chain couples TRBV19 to TRBJ2-7; 8 bases are a match to TRBD1. CDR1 LNHDA and CDR2 SQIVND come from the germline V gene (reference sequence). Unmatched junction bases numbered 10, after V lost 6 bases and J lost 12 bases. CDR3 length equals 12 residues. The chain's CDR3 is CASSTGTGRVYF. The CDR3 nucleotides are TGTGCCAGTAGCACCGGGACAGGAAGGGTGTACTTC.

The gene calls are TRBV2 and TRBJ2-2; D perhaps matches TRBD1 (6 bases). CDR1 is SNHLY, CDR2 FYNNEI, per germline. There are 15 residues in the CDR3. Deletions cut 5 bases from V and 5 bases from J, with 15 bases between. This CDR3 is CASSTRPGTTGELFF. In nucleotides, the CDR3 is TGTGCCAGCAGTACTCGACCGGGGACAACCGGGGAGCTGTTTTTT.